Following are 15 T cell receptor beta chains from one sample sequenced in a study of Ad26.COV2.S vaccination and SARS-CoV-2 variants. This table comes from immunoSEQ multiplex PCR, and its TCRdb copy is limited to in-frame clones, with some not included. The sample has more than 400,000 clones, roughly 90% seen once; the top ten hold 1.5% to 2%. As for treatment: about 20 received Ad26.COV2.S at low or high dose, single or two shots; roughly five received placebo; per-sample allocation not given. Repertoires come from day 63 after the first vaccine or placebo injection. Source: peripheral blood, taken in a trial of Ad26.COV2.S vaccine versus placebo. All receptors come from a person between 18 and 60 years old who received the Ad26.COV2.S COVID-19 vaccine or a placebo.

This clone was seen only a few times. V usage is TRBV2 and J usage is TRBJ2-7, with D tentatively TRBD2 (6 bases). The CDR3 spans 15 residues. Germline lookup yields CDR1 SNHLY and CDR2 FYNNEI. Trimming left V 10 bases short and J 0 bases short, with 19 bases between. The CDR3 nucleotides read TGTGCCACCTTAGCTGCTAGCGCGTCCTCCTACGAGCAGTACTTC. It specifies CATLAASASSYEQYF.

The rearrangement joins TRBV12-3 or TRBV12-4 to TRBJ2-1; D remains unclear. V lost 3 bases to trimming and J lost 4 bases, with 4 bases between them. The CDR3 consists of 12 residues. In DNA form, the CDR3 reads TGTGCCAGCAGTTTCCGGTACAATGAGCAGTTCTTC. This translates into CASSFRYNEQFF.

The chain is built from TRBV6-2 or TRBV6-3 and TRBJ2-5; D unclear. The germline gives CDR1 MNHEY, CDR2 SVGEGT. Trimming removed 3 bases from V and 2 bases from J, with 10 bases in between. The CDR3 has 14 residues. The CDR3: CASSYLKMQETQYF. The DNA for the CDR3 is TGTGCCAGCAGTTATCTAAAAATGCAAGAGACCCAGTACTTC.

This chain joins TRBV7-2 and TRBJ2-7, with D tentatively TRBD1 (5 bases). The V end lost 5 bases, the J end lost 2 bases, and 16 bases lay between the germline ends. This CDR3 is 15 amino acids long. Germline V gives CDR1 SGHTA, CDR2 FQGNSA. In DNA form, the CDR3 reads TGTGCCAGCAGCCCGGATGGCAGGGCCCCCTACGAGCAGTACTTC. Translating gives CASSPDGRAPYEQYF.

Here the CDR3 reads CASRGQDTNYGYTF. The CDR3 DNA follows: TGTGCCAGCAGAGGACAGGATACTAACTATGGCTACACCTTC. J is TRBJ1-2 and V is TRBV9, with 7 positions matching TRBD1. The CDR3 has 14 amino acids. V lost 5 bases to trimming and J lost 0 bases; unmatched junction nucleotides: 4. CDR1 SGDLS and CDR2 YYNGEE come from the germline V gene.

The rearrangement joins TRBV7-8 to TRBJ2-7; TRBD1 matches at 8 bases. The CDR3 is 20 amino acids. J was trimmed by 0 bases and V by 5 bases; bases with no gene match: 21. Per the germline V gene, CDR1 is SGHVS and CDR2 is FQNEAQ. The CDR3 spells CASSLGRPEAGGESSYEQYF. In nucleotides, the CDR3 is TGTGCCAGCAGCCTCGGAAGGCCCGAGGCAGGGGGCGAGAGCTCCTACGAGCAGTACTTC.

Remarks on this clone: The sample contains more than one DNA sequence encoding this CDR3. V is TRBV10-3 and J is TRBJ2-7; D gene uncertain. The CDR3 extends over 12 amino acids. Per germline, CDR1 ENHRY and CDR2 SYGVKD. V lost 2 bases, J lost 0 bases, and 2 bases lay in between. The CDR3 bases are TGTGCCATCAGTGAGAGCTCCTACGAGCAGTACTTC. This codes for CAISESSYEQYF.

The CDR3 region has the DNA TGTGCCAGCAGGCAGAGCCCCAGGGGCTACACCTTC. It translates to CASRQSPRGYTF. The rearrangement links TRBV6-5 to TRBJ1-2; no clear D gene. V shed 6 bases and J shed 8 bases, with 13 bases lying between them. In germline, CDR1 is MNHEY, CDR2 SVGAGI. The CDR3 loop spans 12 amino acids.

This rearrangement joins TRBV5-6 to TRBJ1-2; 8 nucleotides align to TRBD1. From germline, CDR1 is SGHDT and CDR2 YYEEEE. With 4 bases clipped from V and 0 bases from J, the junction kept 5 bases outside the gene matches. CDR3 length: 15 residues. CDR3 bases: TGTGCCAGCAGCGTGACAGGGGCCCCTAACTATGGCTACACCTTC. Protein: CASSVTGAPNYGYTF.

The genes are TRBV5-8 and TRBJ2-3, with 8 bases aligning to TRBD2. The J segment lost 3 bases and the V segment lost 6 bases, leaving 9 bases of the junction unmatched. CDR1 and CDR2 (germline): SGHTS, YDEGEE. The CDR3 loop spans 15 amino acids. The DNA for the CDR3 is TGTGCCAGCACCCCGAGTCGGGGGGGAACAGATACGCAGTATTTT. It encodes CASTPSRGGTDTQYF.

The chain uses TRBV23-1 and TRBJ1-5; D is perhaps TRBD1 (6 bases). TRBV23-1 is treated as an ORF (open reading frame) with a function not yet certain. V lost 2 bases to trimming and J lost 1 base, with 18 bases between them. CDR3 length equals 18 residues. The CDR3 sequence is CASSQPMIRGISNQPQHF. CDR3 bases: TGCGCCAGCAGTCAACCGATGATCAGGGGAATCAGCAATCAGCCCCAGCATTTT.

For the CDR3, the DNA is TGTGCCAGTACCCCAACAGGGAACTATGGCTACACCTTC. It is translated as CASTPTGNYGYTF. V and J are TRBV19 and TRBJ1-2, with D maybe TRBD1 (6 bases). The CDR3 is 13 residues long. V dropped 7 bases and J dropped 2 bases, with 11 bases sitting between them. Germline assignment: CDR1 LNHDA and CDR2 SQIVND (reference sequence).

The chain combines TRBV6-5 with TRBJ2-1, with unresolved D. Germline loops: CDR1 MNHEY, CDR2 SVGAGI. V lost 3 bases and J 6 bases, leaving 3 bases between the germline ends. CDR3 length equals 11 residues. In DNA form, the CDR3 reads TGTGCCAGCAGTTATGCCAATGAGCAGTTCTTC. Translation: CASSYANEQFF.

The J gene is TRBJ2-3, the V gene TRBV10-3; D is unresolved. There are 11 residues in the CDR3. V was pared by 8 bases and J by 4 bases, with 7 bases between. Germline V gene sequence: CDR1 ENHRY, CDR2 SYGVKD. The CDR3 DNA sequence: TGTGCCATCGGGCCCTCAGATACGCAGTATTTT. Residues: CAIGPSDTQYF.

V gene TRBV9 combines with J gene TRBJ2-7, with 7 bases fitting TRBD1. The CDR3 has 14 residues. V shed 3 bases, J shed 3 bases, and the junction held 6 bases outside the gene matches. Per germline, CDR1 SGDLS and CDR2 YYNGEE. Here the CDR3 DNA reads TGTGCCAGCAGCGGTCGACAGGGTAACTACGAGCAGTACTTC. This translates into CASSGRQGNYEQYF.